These 13 T cell receptor beta chains originate from one sample sequenced in a study of CD8+ T cells in alopecia areata. RNA extraction was followed by reverse transcription into cDNA, which acted as the sequencing template. Data came from immunoSEQ multiplex PCR; TCRdb stores just in-frame clones and leaves some out. Of more than 100,000 clones in the sample, approximately 60% were seen once. The sequenced material came from CD4+ T cells sorted from blood. The receptors originated from a human donor in good health.

This clone has a handful of counts. The chain has TRBV29-1 and TRBJ2-5, with D uncertain. Germline CDR1 SQVTM, CDR2 ANQGSEA. This CDR3 contains 13 residues. The ends were cut back, 7 bases at V and 1 base at J, with 13 bases in the middle. Here the CDR3 DNA reads TGCAGCGAGAATGGACCATCCCAAGAGACCCAGTACTTC. Translated: CSENGPSQETQYF.

In this sample, this clone turned up a few times. The J gene is TRBJ2-3, the V gene TRBV4-3; the match to TRBD2 covers 11 bases. Trimming at V came to 0 bases and at J to 9 bases, leaving 8 bases not matched to a gene. This CDR3 comprises 16 residues. Germline CDR1 and CDR2: LGHNA and YSLEER. The CDR3 spells CASSQDPGIAGGTQYF. For the CDR3, the DNA is TGCGCCAGCAGCCAAGATCCCGGGATAGCGGGGGGGACGCAGTATTTT.

This chain uses TRBV15 with TRBJ1-4; tentatively, D is TRBD1 (6 bases). CDR1 and CDR2 from the germline V gene are LNHNV and YYDKDF (reference sequence). V lost 5 bases and J 13 bases, leaving 23 bases between the germline ends. CDR3 length: 15 amino acids. CDR3 coding DNA: TGTGCCACCAGCTGGGCTTCGAAACAGGGACCGGGACTGTTTTTT. The encoded protein is CATSWASKQGPGLFF.

The chain recombines TRBV13 with TRBJ2-6, with D hard to call. The germline V gene has CDR1 PRHDT and CDR2 FYEKMQ (reference sequence). The CDR3 is 14 residues long. The ends were cut back, 5 bases at V and 0 bases at J, with 5 bases in the middle. The CDR3 reads CASSGSSGANVLTF. As DNA, the CDR3 is TGTGCCAGCAGCGGAAGCTCTGGGGCCAACGTCCTGACTTTC.

The chain combines TRBV7-2 with TRBJ2-1; a weak D match, TRBD1 (6 bases). Germline V gene sequence: CDR1 SGHTA, CDR2 FQGNSA. This CDR3 contains 12 residues. V lost 5 bases and J lost 11, with 13 bases in between. The CDR3 DNA reads TGTGCCAGCAGCCTCGACAGGAACCAGCAGTTCTTC. Encoded protein: CASSLDRNQQFF.

V is TRBV7-2 and J is TRBJ1-2, with a tentative D call TRBD1 (5 bases). Germline V gene lookup returns CDR1 SGHTA and CDR2 FQGNSA. The length of the CDR3 is 14 residues. V shed 2 bases and J shed 8 bases, with 15 bases lying between them. CDR3 sequence (DNA): TGTGCCAGCAGCTTAAGTCGAGGGGATGGAGGCTACACCTTC. It codes for CASSLSRGDGGYTF.

The chain has TRBV29-1 and TRBJ2-5; D may match TRBD1 or TRBD2 (5 bases each). This CDR3 spans 13 amino acids. Trimming cost V 7 bases and J 5 bases, with 17 bases left between them. The germline V gene encodes CDR1 SQVTM and CDR2 ANQGSEA. CDR3 sequence reads: CSGSGTARETQYF. The CDR3 DNA reads as TGCAGCGGCTCGGGGACCGCGCGGGAGACCCAGTACTTC.

The chain carries TRBV29-1 and TRBJ1-1, with D unclear. Trimming took 6 bases from V and 7 from J, leaving 12 bases between them. Germline CDR1 reads SQVTM; CDR2 reads ANQGSEA. The CDR3 sequence is 11 residues long. CDR3 nucleotides: TGCAGCGTCCCTGGGTCGGGTGAAGCTTTCTTT. Encoded protein: CSVPGSGEAFF.

On this clone itself: Other DNA sequences in the sample encode the same CDR3. The rearrangement joins TRBV5-4 to TRBJ1-2, with D unresolved. The V end was cut by 3 bases, the J end by 3 bases, with 3 bases between. The CDR3 runs to 11 residues. The germline V gene has CDR1 SGHNT and CDR2 YYREEE (reference sequence). CDR3: CASSSDYGYTF. The CDR3 nucleotides read TGTGCCAGCAGCTCTGACTATGGCTACACCTTC.

This chain links TRBV11-1 with TRBJ1-1; D is undetermined. Germline CDR1 reads SGHAT; CDR2 reads FQDESV (reference sequence). The V end was cut by 7 bases, the J end by 7 bases, with 19 bases between. This CDR3 is built from 14 residues. The chain's CDR3 is CASTTREGLGEAFF. DNA of the CDR3: TGTGCCAGCACCACGCGGGAAGGTCTGGGTGAAGCTTTCTTT.

This clone was observed a few times. The rearrangement joins TRBV4-1 to TRBJ2-3; D is possibly TRBD2 (6 bases). V lost 8 bases and J 1 base, leaving 16 bases between the germline ends. The CDR3 covers 15 residues. CDR1 and CDR2 from the germline V gene are MGHRA and YSYEKL. CDR3 loop: CASWDWKEGTDTQYF. CDR3 DNA sequence: TGCGCCAGCTGGGACTGGAAAGAAGGCACAGATACGCAGTATTTT.

This clone was detected many times. This sequence joins TRBV7-9 and TRBJ2-7; 7 bases are shared with TRBD2. The V segment lost 8 bases and the J segment 6 bases; nucleotides outside the gene matches: 7. Germline loops: CDR1 SEHNR, CDR2 FQNEAQ (reference sequence). The CDR3 has 12 amino acids. CDR3 sequence: CASGATGGEQYF. CDR3 sequence (DNA): TGTGCCAGCGGCGCGACGGGGGGCGAGCAGTACTTC. The full variable domain, rest sourced from reference TRBV7-9 and TRBJ2-7, is DTGVSQNPRHKITKRGQNVTFRCDPISEHNRLYWYRQTLGQGPEFLTYFQNEAQLEKSRLLSDRFSAERPKGSFSTLEIQRTEQGDSAMYLCASGATGGEQYFGPGTRLTVT.

This chain uses TRBV7-2 with TRBJ1-6, with D possibly matching TRBD1 (5 bases). Trimming took off 5 bases at V and 7 bases at J, with 12 bases between the two ends. CDR3 length equals 14 residues. Germline values: CDR1 SGHTA, CDR2 FQGNSA. The CDR3 DNA is TGTGCCAGCAGCCGTGACAGAGGGAATTCACCCCTCCACTTT. Residues: CASSRDRGNSPLHF.